A single sample is the source of the 11 T cell receptor beta chains below, sequenced in a study of OX40 agonist ivuxolimab in advanced cancers. Assay used: immunoSEQ multiplex PCR; TCRdb lists only in-frame clones, some missing. The table has about 99,000 clones, approximately 95% seen once; the top ten hold 2% to 2.5%. Here the sequenced sample was CD4+ or CD8+ T cells sorted from blood, taken in a trial of the OX40 agonist ivuxolimab. The receptors stem from an adult with an advanced solid tumor such as melanoma, head and neck, liver or kidney cancer.

This clone was detected once. The chain is built from TRBV18 and TRBJ2-7, with D perhaps TRBD1 (5 bases). V lost 6 bases and J lost 3, with 18 bases in between. The germline V gene encodes CDR1 KGHSH and CDR2 LQKENI. The CDR3 extends over 15 amino acids. CDR3 sequence (DNA): TGTGCCAGCTCGCAGGGAACGGTACATTTCTACGAGCAGTACTTC. Amino acids: CASSQGTVHFYEQYF.

This chain's CDR3 is CASSLRDRGLASIQYF. Written as DNA, the CDR3 is TGTGCCAGCAGCCTCCGGGACAGGGGGTTAGCCAGTATTCAGTACTTC. V and J are TRBV7-9 and TRBJ2-4; the match to TRBD1 covers 11 bases. The CDR3 consists of 16 residues. Trimming at V came to 5 bases and at J to 10 bases, leaving 13 bases not matched to a gene. Germline V gene lookup returns CDR1 SEHNR and CDR2 FQNEAQ (reference sequence). The full variable domain, rest sourced from reference TRBV7-9 and TRBJ2-4, is DTGVSQNPRHKITKRGQNVTFRCDPISEHNRLYWYRQTLGQGPEFLTYFQNEAQLEKSRLLSDRFSAERPKGSFSTLEIQRTEQGDSAMYLCASSLRDRGLASIQYFGAGTRLSVL.

This chain links TRBV27 with TRBJ2-1; 10 nucleotides line up with TRBD2. Germline lookup yields CDR1 MNHEY and CDR2 SMNVEV (reference sequence). The CDR3 covers 14 residues. The junction had 4 bases not matched to a gene; V was cut back by 7 bases and J by 4 bases. CDR3 in DNA: TGTGCCAGCACGGAGCGGGGGGGTTACAATGAGCAGTTCTTC. Its protein product is CASTERGGYNEQFF.

The rearrangement uses TRBV4-3 and TRBJ1-1; no firm D call. The CDR3 extends over 16 amino acids. Trimming took off 1 base at V and 1 base at J, with 13 bases between the two ends. Germline CDR1 is LGHNA and CDR2 is YSLEER. CDR3 sequence (DNA): TGCGCCAGCAGCCAAGGCGTAGAACAGACGAACACTGAAGCTTTCTTT. This encodes CASSQGVEQTNTEAFF.

This sequence joins TRBV6-5 and TRBJ2-1; D gene unclear. V lost 5 bases and J lost 0, with 5 bases in between. The germline V gene encodes CDR1 MNHEY and CDR2 SVGAGI. The CDR3 covers 13 residues. The chain's CDR3 is CASSDSSYNEQFF. The DNA for the CDR3 is TGTGCCAGCAGTGATAGCTCCTACAATGAGCAGTTCTTC.

The chain carries TRBV7-3 and TRBJ2-7; TRBD2 matches 7 bases. Trimming took 3 bases from V and 1 from J; bases not matched to a gene: 6. Germline CDR1 reads SGHTA; CDR2 reads FQGTGA. This CDR3 has 15 residues. DNA for the CDR3: TGTGCCAGCAGCTTGCCTAGCGGTTATTCCTACGAGCAGTACTTC. This translates into CASSLPSGYSYEQYF.

This clone was picked up one time. The chain is built from TRBV4-1 and TRBJ2-2; 7 bases agree with TRBD2. The CDR3 is 17 amino acids. J gave up 1 base and V 1 base, and 6 bases lay outside the gene matches. CDR1 is MGHRA, CDR2 YSYEKL, per germline. The CDR3 nucleotides read TGCGCCAGCAGCCAAGCTCTGACGGGGGGGAACACCGGGGAGCTGTTTTTT. This sequence encodes CASSQALTGGNTGELFF.

This sequence joins TRBV19 and TRBJ2-5, with 7 bases that match TRBD2. The closer fit of TRBJ2-7 to the DNA end suggests the J call may be wrong. The CDR3 loop spans 14 amino acids. Germline V CDR1 and CDR2: LNHDA, SQIVND (reference sequence). The CDR3 loop is CASGGPSGPYEQYF. CDR3 bases: TGTGCCAGTGGCGGGCCTAGCGGCCCCTACGAGCAGTACTTC.

The chain recombines TRBV11-3 with TRBJ2-2; tentatively, D is TRBD2 (7 bases). The germline gives CDR1 SGHNT, CDR2 YENEEA. This CDR3 has 20 residues. V lost 4 bases, J lost 6 bases, and 30 bases lay in between. DNA of the CDR3: TGTGCCAGCAGCTCGCGAGAACCCCAAAGGGGGGGAGTAGTCTCCGGGGAGCTGTTTTTT. The encoded protein is CASSSREPQRGGVVSGELFF.

The count of this clone is one. The rearrangement joins TRBV11-2 to TRBJ2-1, with TRBD1 matching over 9 bases. From germline, CDR1 is SGHAT and CDR2 FQNNGV. V lost 5 bases and J lost 0; bases outside the gene matches: 8. The CDR3 consists of 17 residues. The CDR3 spells CASSPTGGRSSYNEQFF. As DNA, the CDR3 is TGTGCCAGCAGCCCTACAGGGGGCAGAAGCTCCTACAATGAGCAGTTCTTC.

The chain links TRBV5-1 to TRBJ1-1; D may be TRBD1 (6 bases). This CDR3 region has 17 residues. The ends were cut back, 3 bases at V and 0 bases at J, with 18 bases in the middle. Per germline, CDR1 SGHRS and CDR2 YFSETQ. The CDR3 region has the DNA TGCGCCAGCAGCTCCTCGATGTCAGGGGCCATGAACACTGAAGCTTTCTTT. Its protein product is CASSSSMSGAMNTEAFF. The full variable domain, with the rest looked up from reference TRBV5-1 and TRBJ1-1, is KAGVTQTPRYLIKTRGQQVTLSCSPISGHRSVSWYQQTPGQGLQFLFEYFSETQRNKGNFPGRFSGRQFSNSRSEMNVSTLELGDSALYLCASSSSMSGAMNTEAFFGQGTRLTVV.